The rows below give T cell receptor beta chains drawn from one sample of a study of radiation and T cells in renal cell carcinoma. The data were produced by immunoSEQ multiplex PCR, yet TCRdb's version contains in-frame clones alone and is incomplete. The table records some 150,000 clones, 88% of them present only once. Source: blood, taken from a patient whose treatment included radiotherapy and nephrectomy. These TCRs come from a woman between 45 and 65 years old with renal cell carcinoma. CDR3s include the opening cysteine and the closing phenylalanine or tryptophan. Each record gives: V gene, D gene, clone size, J gene, CDR3 length, CDR3 protein, CDR3 DNA. D genes are given only for firm matches. Not every row has a clone size; where given, it reads once, few, many or a size class.

TRBV2	NA	NA	TRBJ1-2	13	CASSEGHAYGYTF	TGTGCCAGCAGTGAAGGACATGCCTATGGCTACACCTTC
TRBV9	TRBD2	NA	TRBJ2-7	15	CASSVLAGGPYEQYF	TGTGCCAGCAGCGTCCTAGCGGGGGGGCCGTACGAGCAGTACTTC
TRBV2	NA	NA	TRBJ2-2	14	CASRATGQTGELFF	TGTGCCAGCAGAGCCACGGGGCAGACCGGGGAGCTGTTTTTT
TRBV7-3	NA	NA	TRBJ2-2	13	CASSFTGGGELFF	TGTGCCAGCAGCTTTACAGGCGGCGGGGAGCTGTTTTTT
TRBV6-5	TRBD2	NA	TRBJ2-5	16	CASSYTSGEYQETQYF	TGTGCCAGCAGTTATACTAGCGGGGAGTACCAAGAGACCCAGTACTTC
TRBV4-2	TRBD2	NA	TRBJ2-1	16	CASSQDPAGGPNEQFF	TGTGCCAGCAGCCAAGATCCAGCGGGGGGGCCGAATGAGCAGTTCTTC
TRBV27	NA	NA	TRBJ2-5	15	CASSFSFGAGETQYF	TGTGCCAGCAGTTTTAGTTTCGGGGCGGGGGAGACCCAGTACTTC
TRBV7-9	NA	NA	TRBJ1-2	13	CASTSGGAYGYTF	TGTGCCAGCACTTCCGGGGGAGCCTATGGCTACACCTTC
TRBV9	NA	NA	TRBJ1-1	14	CASSVLGGNTEAFF	TGTGCCAGCAGCGTCCTCGGGGGGAACACTGAAGCTTTCTTT
TRBV18	NA	NA	TRBJ1-1	13	CASSLQGRTEAFF	TGTGCCAGCTCACTACAGGGTAGGACTGAAGCTTTCTTT
TRBV19	TRBD1	NA	TRBJ1-2	14	CASSIVPGGRGYTF	TGTGCCAGTAGTATAGTACCAGGGGGCCGAGGCTACACCTTC
TRBV10-1	NA	once	TRBJ1-2	14	CASSEAFRGYGYTF	TGCGCCAGCAGTGAGGCCTTCCGTGGGTATGGCTACACCTTC
TRBV18	TRBD1	NA	TRBJ2-7	12	CASTRGLHEQYF	TGTGCCAGTACGAGGGGGCTCCACGAGCAGTACTTC
TRBV19	NA	NA	TRBJ1-6	14	CASSIVGGNSPLHF	TGTGCCAGTAGTATAGTGGGGGGAAATTCACCCCTCCACTTT
TRBV18	NA	NA	TRBJ2-7	14	CASSPDQLSYEQYF	TGTGCCAGCTCACCGGATCAGCTCTCCTACGAGCAGTACTTC
TRBV4-1	NA	NA	TRBJ2-7	14	CASGNVAEIAEQYF	TGCGCCAGCGGCAATGTAGCGGAGATCGCCGAGCAGTACTTC
TRBV6-6	TRBD1	NA	TRBJ1-5	13	CASSKQGDQPQHF	TGTGCCAGCAGCAAACAGGGGGATCAGCCCCAGCATTTT
TRBV5-1	NA	few	TRBJ1-4	11	CASSLGGEMFF	TGCGCCAGCAGCTTGGGAGGGGAAATGTTTTTT
TRBV7-2	NA	NA	TRBJ2-3	18	CASSLSPQTGVGLDTQYF	TGTGCCAGCAGCTTATCCCCACAGACAGGAGTGGGGTTAGATACGCAGTATTTT
TRBV29-1	NA	NA	TRBJ2-1	15	CSGGRDLSSYNEQFF	TGCAGCGGGGGCCGCGACTTGAGCTCCTACAATGAGCAGTTCTTC
TRBV6-6	NA	NA	TRBJ1-6	16	CASNPLTGRHNSPLHF	TGTGCCAGCAACCCCCTTACAGGGAGACATAATTCACCCCTCCACTTT
TRBV9	TRBD2	NA	TRBJ2-5	15	CASSVVAGGQETQYF	TGTGCCAGCAGCGTAGTGGCGGGGGGGCAGGAGACCCAGTACTTC
TRBV10-3	TRBD1	NA	TRBJ1-2	15	CATTGGIAPNYGYTF	TGTGCCACGACAGGGGGCATCGCCCCTAACTATGGCTACACCTTC
TRBV7-8	TRBD1	NA	TRBJ1-5	16	CASSGGTGVGNQPQHF	TGTGCCAGCAGCGGAGGGACAGGGGTGGGCAATCAGCCCCAGCATTTT
TRBV5-1	NA	NA	TRBJ2-5	16	CASSLGVLPYQETQYF	TGCGCCAGCAGCTTGGGTGTCCTCCCGTACCAAGAGACCCAGTACTTC
TRBV5-8	NA	NA	TRBJ1-5	16	CASSLGRGTVNQPQHF	TGTGCCAGCAGCTTGGGGAGGGGGACGGTCAATCAGCCCCAGCATTTT
TRBV5-1	NA	NA	TRBJ2-1	14	CASSLDPPGNEQFF	TGCGCCAGCAGCTTGGATCCCCCGGGCAATGAGCAGTTCTTC
TRBV20-1	NA	NA	TRBJ2-1	11	CSARFDSSTFF	TGCAGTGCTAGATTCGACTCCTCCACGTTCTTC
TRBV6-5	NA	NA	TRBJ1-1	13	CASSYRGNTEAFF	TGTGCCAGCAGTTACCGAGGGAACACTGAAGCTTTCTTT
TRBV14	NA	NA	TRBJ1-2	12	CASSQARHGYTF	TGTGCCAGCAGCCAAGCCCGACATGGCTACACCTTC
TRBV6-6	TRBD1	NA	TRBJ1-1	14	CASSYDRAVTEAFF	TGTGCCAGCAGTTACGACAGGGCGGTCACTGAAGCTTTCTTT
TRBV19	TRBD2	NA	TRBJ2-3	16	CASSKTSGGPTDTQYF	TGTGCCAGTAGTAAGACTAGCGGGGGGCCGACAGATACGCAGTATTTT
TRBV7-8	TRBD1	NA	TRBJ2-5	16	CASNRGRGPRQETQYF	TGTGCCAGCAACAGGGGGCGGGGCCCAAGACAAGAGACCCAGTACTTC
TRBV29-1	TRBD1	NA	TRBJ2-3	14	CSVEGQGGSDTQYF	TGCAGCGTTGAGGGACAGGGGGGGTCAGATACGCAGTATTTT
TRBV7-2	NA	NA	TRBJ2-4	17	CASSDEGLPMGRVIQYF	TGTGCCAGCAGCGACGAGGGGTTGCCGATGGGTCGTGTCATTCAGTACTTC
TRBV18	NA	NA	TRBJ1-2	14	CASSPPAGFSGYTF	TGTGCCAGCTCACCACCGGCAGGGTTTAGCGGCTACACCTTC
TRBV6-1	NA	NA	TRBJ2-3	14	CAGSDQGGTDTQYF	TGTGCCGGATCTGACCAGGGTGGCACAGATACGCAGTATTTT
TRBV11-2	NA	NA	TRBJ2-5	14	CASSFSRGEETQYF	TGTGCCAGCAGCTTTTCAAGGGGGGAAGAGACCCAGTACTTC
TRBV5-4	NA	few	TRBJ1-6	17	CASSPAGGGRGNSPLHF	TGTGCCAGCAGCCCCGCGGGGGGCGGAAGGGGCAATTCACCCCTCCACTTT
TRBV4-3	TRBD2	NA	TRBJ2-1	14	CASSRGGAWNEQFF	TGCGCCAGCAGCCGCGGGGGGGCTTGGAATGAGCAGTTCTTC
TRBV19	NA	NA	TRBJ2-7	17	CASSIPGGPADSYEQYF	TGTGCCAGTAGTATCCCTGGGGGCCCGGCGGACTCCTACGAGCAGTACTTC
TRBV7-9	NA	NA	TRBJ2-7	16	CASSLPDRLNSYEQYF	TGTGCCAGCAGCTTACCCGACAGGCTTAACTCCTACGAGCAGTACTTC
TRBV6-5	NA	NA	TRBJ1-5	13	CASSASSGQPQHF	TGTGCCAGCAGTGCCTCGTCAGGTCAGCCCCAGCATTTT
TRBV4-1	TRBD1	few	TRBJ1-5	14	CASSQWTGVEPQHF	TGCGCCAGCAGCCAATGGACAGGGGTCGAGCCCCAGCATTTT
TRBV7-2	NA	NA	TRBJ1-2	14	CASSLSGYNSGYTF	TGTGCCAGCAGCTTATCCGGTTACAATAGTGGCTACACCTTC